These 8 T cell receptor beta chains originate from one sample sequenced in a study of T cell repertoires in ileal Crohn's disease. Data came from immunoSEQ multiplex PCR; TCRdb stores just in-frame clones and leaves some out. The sample contains 5,500 to 8,500 clones, around 80% of which appear only once. Material: ileal tissue. These TCRs come from an adult with Crohn's disease.

The gene calls are TRBV2 and TRBJ2-3, with D tentatively TRBD2 (6 bases). Per the germline V gene, CDR1 is SNHLY and CDR2 is FYNNEI. Deletions cut 5 bases from V and 2 bases from J, with 11 bases between. The CDR3 has 14 residues. In nucleotides, the CDR3 is TGTGCCAGCAGTCGGGACTCAGCCACAGATACGCAGTATTTT. This translates into CASSRDSATDTQYF.

V and J are TRBV15 and TRBJ2-7; 9 positions agree with TRBD2. The germline CDR1 and CDR2 sequences are LNHNV and YYDKDF (reference sequence). CDR3 length equals 17 residues. The ends lost 1 base at V and 2 bases at J; junction bases unmatched: 9. CDR3 region: CATSRGREASGAYEQYF. The CDR3 DNA reads TGTGCCACCAGCAGAGGACGGGAAGCTAGCGGGGCCTACGAGCAGTACTTC. Full variable domain (rest looked up from reference TRBV15 and TRBJ2-7): DAMVIQNPRYQVTQFGKPVTLSCSQTLNHNVMYWYQQKSSQAPKLLFHYYDKDFNNEADTPDNFQSRRPNTSFCFLDIRSPGLGDTAMYLCATSRGREASGAYEQYFGPGTRLTVT.

The sample holds one count of this clone. The V and J genes are TRBV5-1 and TRBJ1-1; TRBD1 aligns across 9 bases. V trimming: 4 bases; J trimming: 5 bases; junction bases outside the gene matches: 9. CDR1 is SGHRS and CDR2 is YFSETQ in the germline V gene. The CDR3 loop spans 15 amino acids. This chain's CDR3 is CASSLTGGMGTEAFF. The CDR3 DNA reads as TGCGCCAGCAGCCTGACAGGGGGGATGGGGACTGAAGCTTTCTTT.

This clone appeared a few times. The chain joins TRBV7-8 to TRBJ2-3; 11 nucleotides align to TRBD2. The CDR3 covers 16 residues. The germline V gene has CDR1 SGHVS and CDR2 FQNEAQ. After removal of 4 bases from V and 1 base from J, the junction contained 4 bases not matched to a gene. The CDR3 coding sequence is TGTGCCAGCAGCTCACTAGCGGGAGTTGGCACAGATACGCAGTATTTT. It encodes CASSSLAGVGTDTQYF.

V gene TRBV6-4 combines with J gene TRBJ2-3; TRBD2 might be the D (6 bases). V lost 3 bases and J 5 bases, leaving 15 bases between the germline ends. CDR3 length: 15 amino acids. Germline assignment: CDR1 MRHNA and CDR2 SNTAGT. CDR3 DNA: TGTGCCAGCAGTGAAGGTGCGCGGGATCTAGATACGCAGTATTTT. Translated: CASSEGARDLDTQYF.

The CDR3 region is CASSPRRGREYGYTF. The CDR3 coding sequence is TGTGCCAGCAGCCCTCGGCGGGGAAGGGAGTATGGCTACACCTTC. The rearrangement links TRBV11-2 to TRBJ1-2; D unresolved. The length of the CDR3 is 15 residues. Germline loops: CDR1 SGHAT, CDR2 FQNNGV. The germline V and J ends were trimmed by 5 bases and 5 bases, with 18 bases remaining between them. The full variable domain, completed using reference TRBV11-2 and TRBJ1-2, is EAGVAQSPRYKIIEKRQSVAFWCNPISGHATLYWYQQILGQGPKLLIQFQNNGVVDDSQLPKDRFSAERLKGVDSTLKIQPAKLEDSAVYLCASSPRRGREYGYTFGSGTRLTVV.

The chain combines TRBV4-3 with TRBJ1-2; 10 bases are a match to TRBD1. The V and J ends lost 0 bases and 4 bases, in that order; junction bases with no gene match: 11. The CDR3 consists of 18 residues. CDR1 LGHNA and CDR2 YSLEER come from the germline V gene. CDR3 in amino acids: CASSQEKTGGSLGYGYTF. CDR3 DNA: TGCGCCAGCAGCCAAGAGAAGACAGGGGGCTCCCTTGGCTATGGCTACACCTTC.

This rearrangement joins TRBV19 to TRBJ1-1; no reliable D call. There are 16 residues in the CDR3. The germline V and J ends were trimmed by 5 bases and 3 bases, with 19 bases remaining between them. Germline loops: CDR1 LNHDA, CDR2 SQIVND (reference sequence). The CDR3 DNA is TGTGCCAGTAGTTCCCCGACGGCGGCTCGCGACACTGAAGCTTTCTTT. Translated, it gives CASSSPTAARDTEAFF.